This TCR beta chain is drawn from a study of cytotoxic CD8 clonotypes in ibrutinib-treated CLL (dated by TCRdb to the early 2020s). Regarding the complete study: The cohort was composed of some twelve relapsed/refractory and approximately 16 treatment-naive patients; IGHV unmutated status was identified in approximately 17 patients. Partial responses were observed in roughly 25 patients and complete responses in 2; after a median follow-up of around 68 months, remission was maintained in 14 patients and progression was observed in roughly twelve. The response samples were drawn at a median of approximately 12 months into treatment, with a range of about 6 to 36 months. On average, each sample yielded 250,000 to 300,000 productive templates and 94,082 productive rearrangements. Longitudinal samples were obtainable from about 30% of the roughly 86 participants in the trial. Cryopreserved peripheral blood mononuclear cells were collected at three points: before therapy, at response, and at either sustained remission or disease progression. Every remission and progressive disease sample was obtained while ibrutinib was still being received by the patients.

On a MiSeq, deep resolution sequencing aimed for a depth between 1 in 1 million and 1 in 200,000 T cells, with each clonotype covered approximately 10x on average. The immunoSEQ hsTCRB Kit was used to generate the TCR beta libraries. From the authors' description of their analysis: The data were analyzed with ImmunoSEQ Analyzer and ImmunoSEQ Data Assistant, and V, D and J gene assignments followed IMGT definitions. Clonality, which ranges from 0 to 1, was calculated as one minus the normalized Shannon entropy of productive rearrangement frequencies. Only overrepresented clonotypes making up at least 0.05% of each patient's repertoire were included in the public clonotype analysis. About a dozen repertoires from age-matched healthy donors, obtained from immuneACCESS, served as clonality controls. TCRdb obtained this table from immuneACCESS and retained in-frame rearrangements with V and J assigned. These tables miss some clones; where compared with another copy, unresolved V genes account for less than half of the shortfall, and the remainder is unexplained. The V and J calls and the clone size are those of that table, but D and trimming were determined from the DNA. Across this sample there are 120,000 to 150,000 clones, with 60% to 85% seen only once. The leading ten clones occupy around 30% of the sample.

What this sample's time point label stands for: roughly 12 months on ibrutinib. Around 2 micrograms of genomic DNA were extracted from cryopreserved PBMCs for TCR beta library preparation. Longitudinal blood samples from CLL patients receiving ibrutinib monotherapy were subjected to high-throughput TCR beta sequencing. Patients were enrolled in a phase 2 open-label single-center ibrutinib monotherapy trial. On this clone: The clone's antigen remains unknown. Per-base qualities were not stored, and no clone one base away is much larger. Other DNA variants within this sample encode the same CDR3.

Looking up the germline V gene (reference sequence) yields CDR1 GTSNPN and CDR2 SVGIG. Between the V and J ends, shortened by 3 bases and 0 bases respectively, the junction contains 2 bases. From the cysteine through the phenylalanine, the CDR3 covers 12 amino acids. The sequence is cut down to CDR3 DNA, 36 bases in frame from base 1. Overall results and qualifications from the work: Public clonotypes were rare and either shrank or stayed stable during treatment, and the rise in clonality at ibrutinib response reflected expansion of private clonotypes. Sampling times were not matched between sustained-remission and progressing patients, and lymph node repertoires were not studied. Clonality increased at ibrutinib response, stayed stable in sustained remission, and fell back toward baseline at progression. Baseline clonality was found to be higher than that of age-matched healthy donors and was strongly correlated with circulating CD8+ T-cell counts.

Material: PBMCs, obtained after 12 months of ibrutinib treatment. The chain uses TRBV30 and TRBJ1-4, with the D gene call left open. The sequence derives from a human donor with chronic lymphocytic leukemia. The CDR3 sequence is CAWSATNEKLFF. The sequenced DNA is TGTGCCTGGAGCGCAACTAATGAAAAACTGTTTTTT.